This T cell receptor beta chain was recovered during a study of metastatic and nonmetastatic thyroid tumors. The wider study: The study looked at repertoires side by side in blood and in tumor or nodule tissue from malignant and benign thyroid patients. Study-wide points: Malignant thyroid tumors reportedly had TCR beta diversity that was significantly higher than in benign nodules, in blood and tumor.

In this sample, this clone turned up many times. Its antigen is not known. As handled by the study authors: Between-group CDR3 differences, defined by clinicopathological status, yielded a distant-metastasis classifier for papillary thyroid cancer. TCRdb used MiXCR to call clones anew from the PCR reads. What appears here as the V and J calls and clone size reflects TCRdb's work, not the paper's. The table shows about 23,000 clones, with just over 14% occurring only once. Germline V gene sequence: CDR1 LGHDT, CDR2 YNNKEL (reference sequence). The CDR3 contains 14 residues. V lost 0 bases and J 8 bases, leaving 13 bases between the germline ends. Patients had received no treatment of any kind before thyroid surgery.

The sequence was obtained from a female donor with papillary thyroid cancer or a benign thyroid nodule (not recorded which). Some clones in this sample may be carry-over from other donors' samples. J is TRBJ1-2 and V is TRBV3-1, with D unresolved. The sample comprised tumor tissue. CDR3 amino acids: CASSQDGQRNGYTF. CDR3 bases: TGTGCCAGCAGCCAAGATGGGCAGCGGAACGGCTACACCTTC. The full variable domain, in which reference TRBV3-1 and TRBJ1-2 provide the parts outside the CDR3, is DTAVSQTPKYLVTQMGNDKSIKCEQNLGHDTMYWYKQDSKKFLKIMFSYNNKELIINETVPNRFSPKSPDKAHLNLHINSLELGDSAVYFCASSQDGQRNGYTFGSGTRLTVV.